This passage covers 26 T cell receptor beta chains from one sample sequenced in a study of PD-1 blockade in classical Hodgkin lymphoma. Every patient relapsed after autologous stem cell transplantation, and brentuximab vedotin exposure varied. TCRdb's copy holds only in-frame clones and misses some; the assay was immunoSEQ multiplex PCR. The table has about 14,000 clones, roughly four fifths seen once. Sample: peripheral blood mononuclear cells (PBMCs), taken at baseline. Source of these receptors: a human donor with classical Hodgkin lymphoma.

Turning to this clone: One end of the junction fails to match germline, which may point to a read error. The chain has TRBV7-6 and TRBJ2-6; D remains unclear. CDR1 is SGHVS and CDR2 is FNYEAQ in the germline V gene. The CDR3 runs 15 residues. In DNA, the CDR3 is TGTGCCAGCAGCCGCGCTCCCTCTGAGGCCAACGTCCTGACTTTC. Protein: CASSRAPSEANVLTF.

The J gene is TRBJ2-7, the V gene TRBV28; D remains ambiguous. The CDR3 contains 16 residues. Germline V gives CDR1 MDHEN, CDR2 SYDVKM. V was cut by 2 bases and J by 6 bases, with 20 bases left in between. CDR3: CASSLIPPSTPPEQYF. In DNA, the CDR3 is TGTGCCAGCAGTTTAATCCCACCCTCAACACCGCCCGAGCAGTACTTC.

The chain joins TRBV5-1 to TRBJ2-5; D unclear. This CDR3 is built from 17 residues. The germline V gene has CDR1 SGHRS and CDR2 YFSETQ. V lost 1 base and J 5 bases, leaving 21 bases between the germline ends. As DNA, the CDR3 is TGCGCCAGCAGCTTGTTCCCCGGTACGGGTTCACGGGAGACCCAGTACTTC. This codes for CASSLFPGTGSRETQYF.

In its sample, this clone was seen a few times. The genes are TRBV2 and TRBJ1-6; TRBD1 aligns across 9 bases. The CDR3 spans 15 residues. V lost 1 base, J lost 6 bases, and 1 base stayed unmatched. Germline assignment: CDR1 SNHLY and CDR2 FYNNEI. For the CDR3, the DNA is TGTGCCAGCAGTGAAGAGGGACAGGGTAATTCACCCCTCCACTTT. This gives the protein CASSEEGQGNSPLHF.

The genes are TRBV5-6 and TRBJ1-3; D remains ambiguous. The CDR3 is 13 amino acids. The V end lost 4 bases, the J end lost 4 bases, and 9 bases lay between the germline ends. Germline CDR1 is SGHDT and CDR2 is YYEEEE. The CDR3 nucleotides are TGTGCCAGCAGCCAGACGATAGGAAACACCATATATTTT. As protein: CASSQTIGNTIYF.

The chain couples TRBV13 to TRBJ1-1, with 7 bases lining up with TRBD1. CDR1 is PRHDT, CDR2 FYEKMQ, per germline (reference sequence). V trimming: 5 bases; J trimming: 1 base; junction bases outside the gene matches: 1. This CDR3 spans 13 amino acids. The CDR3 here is CASSQGENTEAFF. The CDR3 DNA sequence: TGTGCCAGCAGCCAGGGGGAGAACACTGAAGCTTTCTTT. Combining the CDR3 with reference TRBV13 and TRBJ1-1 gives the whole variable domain AAGVIQSPRHLIKEKRETATLKCYPIPRHDTVYWYQQGPGQDPQFLISFYEKMQSDKGSIPDRFSAQQFSDYHSELNMSSLELGDSALYFCASSQGENTEAFFGQGTRLTVV.

Here the CDR3 DNA reads TGTGCCAGCAGCGTAGCAGCGGGGATCACAGATACGCAGTATTTT. Translated, it gives CASSVAAGITDTQYF. This chain links TRBV9 with TRBJ2-3; TRBD2 agrees at 7 bases. Germline V lookup: CDR1 SGDLS, CDR2 YYNGEE. Trimming removed 0 bases from V and 2 bases from J; junction bases left unmatched: 3. This CDR3 is 15 amino acids long.

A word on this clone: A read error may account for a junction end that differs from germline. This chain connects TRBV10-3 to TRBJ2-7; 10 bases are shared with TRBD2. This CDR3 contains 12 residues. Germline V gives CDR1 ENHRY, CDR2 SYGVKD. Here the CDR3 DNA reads TGTGCCATCAGCTCTAGCGGGGGTACTCGTAACTTC. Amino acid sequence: CAISSSGGTRNF.

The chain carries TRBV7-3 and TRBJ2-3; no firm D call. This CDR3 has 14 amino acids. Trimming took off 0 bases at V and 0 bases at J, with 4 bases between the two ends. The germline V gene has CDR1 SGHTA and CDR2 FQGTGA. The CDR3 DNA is TGTGCCAGCAGCTTAACGACTAGCACAGATACGCAGTATTTT. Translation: CASSLTTSTDTQYF.

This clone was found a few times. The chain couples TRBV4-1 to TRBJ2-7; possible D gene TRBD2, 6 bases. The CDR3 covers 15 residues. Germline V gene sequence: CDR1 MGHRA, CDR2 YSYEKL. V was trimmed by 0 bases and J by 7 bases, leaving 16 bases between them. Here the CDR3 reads CASSQDGLGGFEQYF. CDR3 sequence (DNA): TGCGCCAGCAGCCAAGATGGGCTCGGGGGTTTTGAGCAGTACTTC.

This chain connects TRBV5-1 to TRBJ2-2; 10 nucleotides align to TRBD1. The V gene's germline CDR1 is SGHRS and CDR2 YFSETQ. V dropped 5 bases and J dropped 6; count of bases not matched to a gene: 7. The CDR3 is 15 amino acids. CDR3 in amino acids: CASSGGTGAPGELFF. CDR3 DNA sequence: TGCGCCAGCAGTGGTGGGACAGGGGCTCCCGGGGAGCTGTTTTTT.

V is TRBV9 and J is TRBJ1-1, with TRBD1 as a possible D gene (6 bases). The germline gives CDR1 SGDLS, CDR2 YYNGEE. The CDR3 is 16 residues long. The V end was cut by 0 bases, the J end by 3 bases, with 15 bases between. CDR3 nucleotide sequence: TGTGCCAGCAGCGTAGGTAGGGGGATAGTCGACACTGAAGCTTTCTTT. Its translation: CASSVGRGIVDTEAFF.

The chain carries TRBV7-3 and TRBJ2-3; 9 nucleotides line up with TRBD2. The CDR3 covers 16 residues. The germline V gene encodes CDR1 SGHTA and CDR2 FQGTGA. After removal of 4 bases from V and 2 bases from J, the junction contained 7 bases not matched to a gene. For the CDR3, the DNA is TGTGCCAGCAGCTCCGCGCGGGGGGGTACCACAGATACGCAGTATTTT. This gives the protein CASSSARGGTTDTQYF. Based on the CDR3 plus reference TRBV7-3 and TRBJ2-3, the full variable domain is GAGVSQTPSNKVTEKGKYVELRCDPISGHTALYWYRQSLGQGPEFLIYFQGTGAADDSGLPNDRFFAVRPEGSVSTLKIQRTERGDSAVYLCASSSARGGTTDTQYFGPGTRLTVL.

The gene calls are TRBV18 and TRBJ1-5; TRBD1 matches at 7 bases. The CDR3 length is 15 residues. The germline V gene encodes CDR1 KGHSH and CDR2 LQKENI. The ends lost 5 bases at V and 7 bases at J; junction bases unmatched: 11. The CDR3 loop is CASSAGTVSGQPQHF. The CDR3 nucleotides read TGTGCCAGCTCAGCTGGGACAGTTAGCGGGCAGCCCCAGCATTTT.

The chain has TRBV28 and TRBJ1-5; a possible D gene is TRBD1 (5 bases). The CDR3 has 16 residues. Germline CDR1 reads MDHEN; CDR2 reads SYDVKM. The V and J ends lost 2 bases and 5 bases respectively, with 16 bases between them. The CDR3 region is CASSLRVGASHQPQHF. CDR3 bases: TGTGCCAGCAGTTTACGGGTAGGGGCCTCTCATCAGCCCCAGCATTTT.

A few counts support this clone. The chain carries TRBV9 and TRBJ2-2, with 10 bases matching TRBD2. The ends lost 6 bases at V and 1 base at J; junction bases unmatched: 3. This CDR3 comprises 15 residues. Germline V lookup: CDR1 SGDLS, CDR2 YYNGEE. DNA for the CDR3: TGTGCCAGCACCCGACTAGCGGGGAACACCGGGGAGCTGTTTTTT. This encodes CASTRLAGNTGELFF.

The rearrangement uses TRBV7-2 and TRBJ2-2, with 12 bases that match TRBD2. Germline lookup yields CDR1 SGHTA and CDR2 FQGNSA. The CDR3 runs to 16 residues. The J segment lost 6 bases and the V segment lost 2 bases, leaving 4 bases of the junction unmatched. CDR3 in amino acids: CASSLNLAGGPGELFF. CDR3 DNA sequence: TGTGCCAGCAGCTTAAACCTAGCGGGGGGGCCCGGGGAGCTGTTTTTT.

The CDR3 sequence is CASSHKGSDTQYF. Here the CDR3 DNA reads TGCGCCAGCAGCCATAAGGGCTCGGATACGCAGTATTTT. The genes are TRBV4-1 and TRBJ2-3, with D hard to call. Germline V gene lookup returns CDR1 MGHRA and CDR2 YSYEKL. V lost 3 bases and J lost 6, with 10 bases in between. The CDR3 runs to 13 residues.

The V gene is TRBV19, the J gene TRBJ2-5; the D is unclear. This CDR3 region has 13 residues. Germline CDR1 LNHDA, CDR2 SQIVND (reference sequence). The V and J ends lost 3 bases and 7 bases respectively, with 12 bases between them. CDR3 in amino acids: CASSIAGPRTQYF. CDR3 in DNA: TGTGCCAGTAGTATTGCTGGGCCCCGGACCCAGTACTTC.

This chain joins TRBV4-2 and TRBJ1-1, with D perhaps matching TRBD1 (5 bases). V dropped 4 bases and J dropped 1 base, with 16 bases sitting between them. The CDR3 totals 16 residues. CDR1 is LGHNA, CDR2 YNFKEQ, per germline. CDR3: CASSRGDADSNTEAFF. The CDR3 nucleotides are TGTGCCAGCAGCCGCGGGGACGCCGACTCGAACACTGAAGCTTTCTTT.

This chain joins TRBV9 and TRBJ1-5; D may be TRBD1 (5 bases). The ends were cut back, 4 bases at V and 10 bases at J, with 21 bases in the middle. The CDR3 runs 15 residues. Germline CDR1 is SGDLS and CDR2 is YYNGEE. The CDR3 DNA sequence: TGTGCCAGCAGCTCGGGGGACTCAATCATCAACCCCCAGCATTTT. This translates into CASSSGDSIINPQHF.

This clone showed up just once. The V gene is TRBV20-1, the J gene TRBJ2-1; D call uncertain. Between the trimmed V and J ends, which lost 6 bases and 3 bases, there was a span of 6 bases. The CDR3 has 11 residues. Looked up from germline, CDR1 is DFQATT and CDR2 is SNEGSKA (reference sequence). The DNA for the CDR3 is TGCAGTGCAACCCTCTACAATGAGCAGTTCTTC. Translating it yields CSATLYNEQFF.

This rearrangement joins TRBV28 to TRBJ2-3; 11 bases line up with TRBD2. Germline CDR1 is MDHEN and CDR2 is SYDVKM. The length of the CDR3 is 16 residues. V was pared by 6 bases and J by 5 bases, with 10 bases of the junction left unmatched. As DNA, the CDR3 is TGTGCCAGCAGGGGTCATAGCGGGGGGGCCTTAGATACGCAGTATTTT. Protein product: CASRGHSGGALDTQYF.

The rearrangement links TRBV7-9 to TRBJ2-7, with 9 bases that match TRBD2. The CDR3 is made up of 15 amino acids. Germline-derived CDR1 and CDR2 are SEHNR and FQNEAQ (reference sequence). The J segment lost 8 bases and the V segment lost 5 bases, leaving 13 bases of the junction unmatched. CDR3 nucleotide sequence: TGTGCCAGCAGCGCGACTAGCGGAACCCCTACGCAGCAGTACTTC. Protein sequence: CASSATSGTPTQQYF.

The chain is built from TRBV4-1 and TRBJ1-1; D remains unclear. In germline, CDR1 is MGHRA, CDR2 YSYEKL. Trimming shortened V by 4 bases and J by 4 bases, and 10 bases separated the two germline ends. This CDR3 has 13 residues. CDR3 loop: CASSPREATEAFF. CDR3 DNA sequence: TGCGCCAGCAGCCCGCGGGAGGCCACTGAAGCTTTCTTT.

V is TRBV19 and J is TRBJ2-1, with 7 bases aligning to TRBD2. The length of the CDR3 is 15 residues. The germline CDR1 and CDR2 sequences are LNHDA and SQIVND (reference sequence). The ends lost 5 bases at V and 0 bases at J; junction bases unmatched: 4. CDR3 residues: CASSESGGSYNEQFF. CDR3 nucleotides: TGTGCCAGTAGTGAGTCGGGGGGCTCCTACAATGAGCAGTTCTTC.